A selection of T cell receptor beta chains follows, all from one sample in a study of spatial heterogeneity in lung cancer. One entry per CDR3 protein results from TCRdb running MiXCR on the 5' RACE reads. The profile covers roughly 9,800 distinct CDR3 sequences, with over 50% appearing a single time and 25% to 35% taken by the ten largest. The material was lung tumor tissue, obtained at surgery. These receptors were obtained from a female donor with early-stage non-small cell lung cancer. Each CDR3 is given with its conserved first and last residue. The D gene is left open where the match is weak. The size field is filled for only some rows; it gives once, few, many or a size class.

j_call	d_call	clone_size	v_call	cdr3_aa	cdr3_nt
TRBJ2-2	.	.	TRBV7-3	CASSFRGTNANTGELFF	TGTGCCAGCAGCTTCCGTGGGACGAACGCGAACACCGGGGAGCTGTTTTTT
TRBJ2-1	TRBD1	few	TRBV20-1	CSARKGQGIFDEQFF	TGCAGTGCTAGGAAGGGACAGGGTATCTTTGATGAGCAGTTCTTC
TRBJ1-1	.	few	TRBV6-5	CASKRAGPLAEAFF	TGTGCCAGCAAACGAGCCGGGCCACTCGCTGAAGCTTTCTTT
TRBJ2-2	.	.	TRBV7-6	CASSSRYTGELFF	TGTGCCAGCAGCAGCAGATACACCGGGGAGCTGTTTTTT
TRBJ2-3	.	few	TRBV9	CASSSRLGADTQYF	TGTGCCAGCAGCTCAAGGCTAGGGGCAGATACGCAGTATTTT
TRBJ1-2	.	once	TRBV7-8	CASSSQDYGYTF	TGTGCCAGCAGCTCCCAGGACTACGGCTACACCTTC
TRBJ1-2	.	.	TRBV20-1	CSASGDTGTYGYTF	TGCAGTGCTAGTGGCGACACGGGGACCTATGGCTACACCTTC
TRBJ2-3	.	.	TRBV11-1	CASRPRGQGADTQYF	TGTGCCAGCAGACCCCGGGGGCAAGGGGCAGATACGCAGTATTTT
TRBJ2-5	TRBD2	.	TRBV3-1	CASRPRLAGGRETQYF	TGTGCCAGCAGGCCTCGGCTAGCGGGGGGGAGAGAGACCCAGTACTTC
TRBJ2-6	.	.	TRBV30	CAWSVQSSGANVLTF	TGTGCCTGGAGTGTACAAAGCTCTGGGGCCAACGTCCTGACTTTC
TRBJ1-6	.	.	TRBV7-7	CASSLEGRSPLHF	TGTGCCAGCAGCTTAGAGGGGCGATCACCCCTCCACTTT
TRBJ1-1	.	.	TRBV6-2/TRBV6-3	CASSYTGNTEAFF	TGTGCCAGCAGTTACACAGGGAACACTGAAGCTTTCTTT
TRBJ2-5	TRBD1	once	TRBV19	CASSIGTGGLPETQYF	TGTGCCAGTAGTATTGGTACAGGGGGACTCCCAGAGACCCAGTACTTC
TRBJ2-7	TRBD2	.	TRBV6-6	CASRDVAGATYEQYF	TGTGCCAGCAGAGACGTAGCGGGGGCCACCTACGAGCAGTACTTC
TRBJ2-5	.	.	TRBV29-1	CSATVPQETQYF	TGCAGCGCGACAGTACCCCAAGAGACCCAGTACTTC
TRBJ2-5	TRBD1	.	TRBV20-1	CSAPDRGREKTQYF	TGCAGTGCTCCGGACAGGGGAAGAGAGAAGACCCAGTACTTC
TRBJ2-5	.	.	TRBV5-4	CASSPGPGKQETQYF	TGTGCCAGCAGCCCTGGCCCCGGGAAACAAGAGACCCAGTACTTC
TRBJ2-7	.	few	TRBV18	CASSPGRGGIYEQYF	TGTGCCAGCTCACCAGGAAGAGGGGGAATCTACGAGCAGTACTTC
TRBJ2-3	.	.	TRBV2	CASSEAGIGTDTQYF	TGTGCCAGCAGTGAAGCGGGGATTGGAACAGATACGCAGTATTTT
TRBJ1-5	.	.	TRBV28	CASRRTALGANQPQHF	TGTGCCAGCAGGAGGACGGCCCTGGGGGCCAATCAGCCCCAGCATTTT
TRBJ2-5	TRBD2	.	TRBV5-1	CATGTSGFETQYF	TGCGCCACTGGGACTAGCGGGTTCGAGACCCAGTACTTC
TRBJ2-5	TRBD2	.	TRBV7-3	CASRPLGRGETQYF	TGTGCCAGCAGACCCCTAGGGAGGGGAGAGACCCAGTACTTC
TRBJ2-1	TRBD2	once	TRBV7-2	CASSPTVAGVNEQFF	TGTGCCAGCAGCCCAACCGTGGCGGGGGTAAATGAGCAGTTCTTC
TRBJ2-3	.	.	TRBV18	CASSPRITDTQYF	TGTGCCAGCTCACCAAGGATCACAGATACGCAGTATTTT
TRBJ2-1	.	.	TRBV20-1	CSVQGGSSYNEQFF	TGCAGTGTCCAGGGTGGAAGCTCCTACAATGAGCAGTTCTTC
TRBJ2-2	.	.	TRBV5-6	CASSLYTRNTGELFF	TGTGCCAGCAGCCTGTATACTCGGAACACCGGGGAGCTGTTTTTT
TRBJ1-2	.	.	TRBV27	CASSLSGKGYTF	TGTGCCAGCAGTTTATCGGGTAAAGGCTACACCTTC